These 6 T cell receptor beta chains were sequenced from one sample in a study of blood T cells in healthy people across ages. Then a second PCR, running roughly 7 to 11 cycles, was carried out with a sample-barcoded 5' primer and a J-beta primer mix. TCRdb used MiXCR to reprocess the 5' RACE reads, holding one entry per CDR3 protein. Of 1,500,000 or so distinct CDR3 sequences detected, around 40% appear once; the ten largest clones hold under 5%. Sample: blood. Receptors originate from a woman in her late teens or twenties in good health.

V is TRBV7-2 and J is TRBJ2-2, with TRBD2 matching 7 bases. The CDR3 sequence is 14 residues long. Germline-derived CDR1 and CDR2 are SGHTA and FQGNSA. V dropped 4 bases and J dropped 7; count of bases not matched to a gene: 6. The CDR3 protein is CASSSTSWGGELFF. The CDR3 nucleotides read TGTGCCAGCAGCTCGACTAGCTGGGGCGGGGAGCTGTTTTTT.

This clonotype was counted between two and nine times. V is TRBV28 and J is TRBJ2-4; D is perhaps TRBD1 or TRBD2 (6 bases each). The CDR3 spans 14 residues. The V gene's germline CDR1 is MDHEN and CDR2 SYDVKM. V gave up 3 bases and J gave up 9 bases, with 15 bases separating them. The CDR3 coding sequence is TGTGCCAGCAGTTTCCTCAGCGGAGGGGGCATTCAGTACTTC. This sequence encodes CASSFLSGGGIQYF.

This clonotype was counted only a few times. The gene calls are TRBV27 and TRBJ2-3; D gene unclear. The CDR3 extends over 15 amino acids. CDR1 is MNHEY and CDR2 is SMNVEV in the germline V gene (reference sequence). V was trimmed by 0 bases and J by 11 bases, leaving 18 bases between them. The CDR3 sequence is CASSLSNQIGGKQYF. DNA for the CDR3: TGTGCCAGCAGTTTATCGAACCAGATTGGTGGGAAGCAGTATTTT.

For this clonotype: Its ends do not fully match the called genes, so a read error is possible. This sequence joins TRBV7-9 and TRBJ2-1; the D gene could be TRBD1 or TRBD2 (5 bases each). The CDR3 has 18 amino acids. Germline CDR1 reads SEHNR; CDR2 reads FQNEAQ (reference sequence). The CDR3 loop is CANSLEMGRVGIYNEQFF. The DNA for the CDR3 is TGTGCCAACAGCTTAGAGATGGGACGTGTTGGGATTTACAATGAGCAGTTCTTC.

The genes are TRBV20-1 and TRBJ2-1, with a tentative D call TRBD2 (6 bases). This CDR3 is built from 15 residues. Germline CDR1 is DFQATT and CDR2 is SNEGSKA (reference sequence). V dropped 1 base and J dropped 0 bases, with 10 bases sitting between them. CDR3 DNA: TGCAGTGCTAGAGCGGGGGAGGTCTCCTACAATGAGCAGTTCTTC. Translating it yields CSARAGEVSYNEQFF.

This clonotype was counted a single time. The gene calls are TRBV6-6 and TRBJ2-1, with a tentative D call TRBD2 (5 bases). Judging by the DNA end, TRBJ2-7 fits better; the J call may be wrong. This CDR3 spans 14 amino acids. In germline, CDR1 is MNHNY, CDR2 SVGAGI (reference sequence). The CDR3 loop is CASRETGIGNEQYF. The CDR3 nucleotides are TGTGCCAGCAGGGAAACGGGGATCGGGAATGAGCAGTACTTC.